The 10 T cell receptor beta chains below were found in one sample sequenced in a study of beta chain features in type 1 diabetes. Expressed TCRB transcripts were sequenced because the entire RNA isolate underwent reverse transcription. Profiling relied on immunoSEQ multiplex PCR, and the TCRdb table lists in-frame clones only, not all of them. Of a few hundred thousand clones listed, about 20% are singletons. The material sequenced was naive CD4+ T cells from blood. These receptors were obtained from a woman between 18 and 29 years old in good health.

This rearrangement joins TRBV30 to TRBJ2-7; the D is unclear. This CDR3 comprises 12 residues. V was shortened by 8 bases and J by 2 bases, with 13 bases between the two germline ends. In germline, CDR1 is GTSNPN, CDR2 SVGIG (reference sequence). Here the CDR3 reads CAIERHTYEQYF. The CDR3 DNA sequence: TGTGCCATCGAGCGCCATACCTACGAGCAGTACTTC.

This clone occurred a few times. The rearrangement joins TRBV6-1 to TRBJ2-7; 9 bases fit TRBD1. CDR3 length: 15 residues. In germline, CDR1 is MNHNS, CDR2 SASEGT. V gave up 5 bases and J gave up 4 bases; unmatched junction bases: 9. CDR3 loop: CASSSGQGNLYEQYF. The CDR3 region has the DNA TGTGCCAGCAGTTCCGGACAGGGGAATCTGTACGAGCAGTACTTC.

The chain combines TRBV6-5 with TRBJ2-3, with D perhaps matching TRBD1 (6 bases). V was shortened by 5 bases and J by 4 bases, with 7 bases between the two germline ends. Germline CDR1 and CDR2: MNHEY and SVGAGI. There are 12 residues in the CDR3. This chain's CDR3 is CASSQGSDTQYF. CDR3 nucleotide sequence: TGTGCCAGCAGTCAGGGGTCAGATACGCAGTATTTT.

The V and J genes are TRBV30 and TRBJ1-1, with 9 bases fitting TRBD1. Germline V lookup: CDR1 GTSNPN, CDR2 SVGIG (reference sequence). Losses at the gene ends were 4 bases for V and 5 bases for J; bases not matched to a gene: 11. The CDR3 extends over 15 amino acids. The CDR3 DNA sequence: TGTGCCTGGAAGGGACAGGGAGATTGGGGTACTGAAGCTTTCTTT. Its protein is CAWKGQGDWGTEAFF.

This chain connects TRBV6-6 to TRBJ2-7, with unresolved D. The germline CDR1 and CDR2 sequences are MNHNY and SVGAGI (reference sequence). Trimming removed 2 bases at V and 2 bases at J, with 7 bases between. This CDR3 is 13 amino acids long. The CDR3 loop reads CASSYPQTYEQYF. As DNA, the CDR3 is TGTGCCAGCAGTTACCCACAGACCTACGAGCAGTACTTC.

V and J are TRBV14 and TRBJ1-2; D unclear. Germline CDR1 is SGHDN and CDR2 is FVKESK. V dropped 3 bases and J dropped 7 bases, with 9 bases sitting between them. This CDR3 is built from 12 residues. The DNA for the CDR3 is TGTGCCAGCAGCCACAGACAAGGTGGCTACACCTTC. This encodes CASSHRQGGYTF.

The chain links TRBV29-1 to TRBJ1-1, with TRBD1 matching 10 bases. The CDR3 has 13 amino acids. Trimming at V came to 3 bases and at J to 9 bases, leaving 7 bases not matched to a gene. The germline gives CDR1 SQVTM, CDR2 ANQGSEA. CDR3 sequence (DNA): TGCAGCGTTGAGATTAGACAGGGGGCGAAAGCTTTCTTT. It is translated as CSVEIRQGAKAFF.

This clone was seen more than once but under ten times. The chain recombines TRBV7-8 with TRBJ2-7, with 10 positions matching TRBD1. V shed 2 bases and J 2 bases; nucleotides not matched to a gene: 6. The CDR3 is made up of 16 amino acids. Per germline, CDR1 SGHVS and CDR2 FQNEAQ. The CDR3 reads CASSLLLGTGAYEQYF. Written as DNA, the CDR3 is TGTGCCAGCAGCTTACTTCTGGGGACAGGGGCCTACGAGCAGTACTTC. Using reference TRBV7-8 and TRBJ2-7 for the parts outside the CDR3, the full variable domain is GAGVSQSPRYKVAKRGQDVALRCDPISGHVSLFWYQQALGQGPEFLTYFQNEAQLDKSGLPSDRFFAERPEGSVSTLKIQRTQQEDSAVYLCASSLLLGTGAYEQYFGPGTRLTVT.

This clone showed up just a few times. The chain carries TRBV4-2 and TRBJ2-7, with a tentative D call TRBD1 (6 bases). This CDR3 region has 14 residues. The V gene lost 2 bases and the J gene lost 2 bases, with 10 bases spanning the gap. Germline V lookup: CDR1 LGHNA, CDR2 YNFKEQ. Written as DNA, the CDR3 is TGTGCCAGCAGCCAAAGCAGGGGTACCTACGAGCAGTACTTC. Protein sequence: CASSQSRGTYEQYF.

This clone has just a few counts. J is TRBJ2-1 and V is TRBV2, with D possibly being TRBD2 (7 bases). Per the germline V gene, CDR1 is SNHLY and CDR2 is FYNNEI. The V and J ends lost 0 bases and 7 bases respectively, with 13 bases between them. The CDR3 is 15 residues long. CDR3 bases: TGTGCCAGCAGTGAAGCCCGGGGGGCCGGGAATGAGCAGTTCTTC. It encodes CASSEARGAGNEQFF.